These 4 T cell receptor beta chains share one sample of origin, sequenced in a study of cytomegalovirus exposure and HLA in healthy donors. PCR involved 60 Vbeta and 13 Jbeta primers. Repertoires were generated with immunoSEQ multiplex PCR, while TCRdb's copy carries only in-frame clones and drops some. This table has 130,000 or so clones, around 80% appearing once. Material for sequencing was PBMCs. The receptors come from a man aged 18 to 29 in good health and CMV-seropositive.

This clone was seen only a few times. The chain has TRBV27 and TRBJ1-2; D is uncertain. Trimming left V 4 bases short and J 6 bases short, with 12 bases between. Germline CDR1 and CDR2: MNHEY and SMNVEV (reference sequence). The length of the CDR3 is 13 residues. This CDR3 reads CASSSPNTHGYTF. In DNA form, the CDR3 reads TGTGCCAGCAGTTCCCCGAACACCCATGGCTACACCTTC.

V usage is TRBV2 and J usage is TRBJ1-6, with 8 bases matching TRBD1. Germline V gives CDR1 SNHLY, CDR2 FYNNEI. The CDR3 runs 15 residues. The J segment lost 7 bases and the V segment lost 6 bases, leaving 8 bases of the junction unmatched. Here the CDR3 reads CASSRLTGANSPLHF. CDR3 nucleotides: TGTGCCAGCAGCCGGCTGACAGGGGCAAATTCACCCCTCCACTTT.

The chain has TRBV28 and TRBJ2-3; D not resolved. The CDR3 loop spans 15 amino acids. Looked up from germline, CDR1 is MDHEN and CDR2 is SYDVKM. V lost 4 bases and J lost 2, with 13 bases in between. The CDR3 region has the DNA TGTGCCAGCAGTTCGACGACTCAATCCACAGATACGCAGTATTTT. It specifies CASSSTTQSTDTQYF.

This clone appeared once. The CDR3 protein is CASSLPTGAGTLEQFF. CDR3 in DNA: TGTGCCAGCAGCTTACCTACAGGGGCCGGTACACTTGAGCAGTTCTTC. The chain combines TRBV11-3 with TRBJ2-1; 7 bases are a match to TRBD1. Trimming removed 2 bases from V and 9 bases from J; junction bases left unmatched: 13. Germline V gives CDR1 SGHNT, CDR2 YENEEA. This CDR3 contains 16 residues.